A single sample is the source of the 5 T cell receptor beta chains below, sequenced in a study of regulatory T cells in long-lasting Graves disease. Described time point: newly diagnosed GD, antithyroid drugs for less than 3 months. PBMC-extracted RNA yielded the TCR library. For TCR beta, libraries came from iRepertoire HTBI primers and Arm-PCR of CDR3 regions. MiXCR was run by TCRdb on the multiplex PCR reads, yielding one entry per CDR3 protein. The sample yields approximately 310,000 distinct CDR3 sequences, 18% seen once. The source was peripheral blood mononuclear cells (PBMCs), collected at new diagnosis, from a patient treated with antithyroid drugs. All receptors derive from a female donor with Graves disease.

This chain joins TRBV28 and TRBJ2-1; D not resolved. The germline CDR1 and CDR2 sequences are MDHEN and SYDVKM. The CDR3 has 14 amino acids. V was shortened by 10 bases and J by 2 bases, with 15 bases between the two germline ends. CDR3 DNA: TGTGCCACGTCGGGCAGCGATACCTACAATGAGCAGTTCTTC. Its protein product is CATSGSDTYNEQFF.

This clonotype has a count of ten or more. The J gene is TRBJ2-1, the V gene TRBV6-1; D is possibly TRBD2 (5 bases). Germline lookup yields CDR1 MNHNS and CDR2 SASEGT. The CDR3 contains 15 residues. V lost 6 bases, J lost 0 bases, and 12 bases lay in between. This CDR3 reads CASRERPSSYNEQFF. The CDR3 bases are TGTGCCAGCAGGGAGCGGCCCAGCTCCTACAATGAGCAGTTCTTC.

This clonotype was counted at least ten times. CDR3 sequence (DNA): TGCAGCGTTGAGGAATTGGCCCTAACCCGGAGGGGTGAAGCTTTCTTT. Its translation: CSVEELALTRRGEAFF. V gene TRBV29-1 combines with J gene TRBJ1-1, with D perhaps TRBD1 (5 bases). V was trimmed by 3 bases and J by 7 bases, leaving 24 bases between them. Germline V CDR1 and CDR2: SQVTM, ANQGSEA. The CDR3 consists of 16 residues.

Ten or more counts support this clonotype. The chain is built from TRBV27 and TRBJ2-1; tentatively, D is TRBD1 (5 bases). Between the trimmed V and J ends, which lost 7 bases and 4 bases, there was a span of 14 bases. This CDR3 contains 14 residues. Germline CDR1 reads MNHEY; CDR2 reads SMNVEV (reference sequence). Written as DNA, the CDR3 is TGTGCCAGCATCGGGCCAGGGCCTTACAATGAGCAGTTCTTC. Protein product: CASIGPGPYNEQFF.

There are many counts of this clonotype. The chain links TRBV6-1 to TRBJ1-3; no definite D call. Trimming cost V 8 bases and J 0 bases, with 8 bases left between them. The CDR3 runs to 13 residues. Germline CDR1 MNHNS, CDR2 SASEGT. The CDR3 DNA sequence: TGTGCCAGCTGGAGCAACTCTGGAAACACCATATATTTT. Translated: CASWSNSGNTIYF.